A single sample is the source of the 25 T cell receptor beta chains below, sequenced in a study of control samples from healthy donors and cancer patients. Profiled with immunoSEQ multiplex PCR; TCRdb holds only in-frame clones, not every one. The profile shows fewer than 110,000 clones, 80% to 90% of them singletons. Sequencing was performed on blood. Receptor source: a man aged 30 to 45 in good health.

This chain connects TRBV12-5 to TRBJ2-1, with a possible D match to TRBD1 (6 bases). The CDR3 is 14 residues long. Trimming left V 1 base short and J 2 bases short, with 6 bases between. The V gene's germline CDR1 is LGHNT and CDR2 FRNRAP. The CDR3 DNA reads TGTGCTAGTGGTTTGGGGGGGCCCTACAATGAGCAGTTCTTC. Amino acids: CASGLGGPYNEQFF.

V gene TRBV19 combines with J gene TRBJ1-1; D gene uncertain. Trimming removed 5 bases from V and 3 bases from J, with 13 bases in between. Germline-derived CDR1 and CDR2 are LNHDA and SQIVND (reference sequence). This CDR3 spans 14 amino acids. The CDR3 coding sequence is TGTGCCAGTAGTCGGACCCCGGCTGACACTGAAGCTTTCTTT. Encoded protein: CASSRTPADTEAFF.

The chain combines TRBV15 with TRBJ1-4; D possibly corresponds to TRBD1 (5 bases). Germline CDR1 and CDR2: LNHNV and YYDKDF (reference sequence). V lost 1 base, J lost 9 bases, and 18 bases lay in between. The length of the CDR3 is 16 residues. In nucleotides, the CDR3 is TGTGCCACCAGCAGAGGTACCGGGGGTAATCATCAAAAACTGTTTTTT. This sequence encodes CATSRGTGGNHQKLFF.

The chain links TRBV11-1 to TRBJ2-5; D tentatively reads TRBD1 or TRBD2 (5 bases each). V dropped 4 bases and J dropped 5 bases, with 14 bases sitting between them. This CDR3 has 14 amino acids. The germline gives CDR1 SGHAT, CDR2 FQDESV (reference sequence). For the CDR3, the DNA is TGTGCCAGCAGCTCAAGGGACCGGAGTGAGACCCAGTACTTC. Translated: CASSSRDRSETQYF.

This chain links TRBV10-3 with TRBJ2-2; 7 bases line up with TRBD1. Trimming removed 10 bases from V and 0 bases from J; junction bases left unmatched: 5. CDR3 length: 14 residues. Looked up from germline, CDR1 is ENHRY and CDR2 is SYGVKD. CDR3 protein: CATEGTANTGELFF. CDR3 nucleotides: TGTGCCACGGAAGGGACAGCGAACACCGGGGAGCTGTTTTTT.

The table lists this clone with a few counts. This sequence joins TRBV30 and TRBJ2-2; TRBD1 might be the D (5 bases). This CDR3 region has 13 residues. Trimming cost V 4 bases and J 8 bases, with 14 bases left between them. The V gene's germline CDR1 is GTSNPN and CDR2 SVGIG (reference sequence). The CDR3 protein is CAWTWSGQGELFF. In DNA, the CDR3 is TGTGCCTGGACATGGTCAGGGCAGGGGGAGCTGTTTTTT.

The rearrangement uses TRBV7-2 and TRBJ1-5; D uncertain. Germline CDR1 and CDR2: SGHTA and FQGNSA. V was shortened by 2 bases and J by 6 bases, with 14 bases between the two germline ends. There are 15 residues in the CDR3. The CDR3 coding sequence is TGTGCCAGCAGCTTAAAAGGTGGAGGCCTTCAGCCCCAGCATTTT. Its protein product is CASSLKGGGLQPQHF.

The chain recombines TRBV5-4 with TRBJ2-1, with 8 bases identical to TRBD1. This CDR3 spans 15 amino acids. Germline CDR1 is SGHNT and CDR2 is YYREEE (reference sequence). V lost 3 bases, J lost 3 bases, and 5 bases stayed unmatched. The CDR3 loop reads CASSYTQGVYNEQFF. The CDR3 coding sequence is TGTGCCAGCAGCTATACACAGGGGGTCTACAATGAGCAGTTCTTC.

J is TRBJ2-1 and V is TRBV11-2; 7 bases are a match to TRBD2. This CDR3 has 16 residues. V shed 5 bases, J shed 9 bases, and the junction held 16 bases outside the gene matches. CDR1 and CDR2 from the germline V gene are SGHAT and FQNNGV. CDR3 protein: CASSPPGGLTRGEQFF. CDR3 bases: TGTGCCAGCAGCCCACCCGGGGGGTTAACGCGCGGTGAGCAGTTCTTC. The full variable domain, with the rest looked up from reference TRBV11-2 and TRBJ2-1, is EAGVAQSPRYKIIEKRQSVAFWCNPISGHATLYWYQQILGQGPKLLIQFQNNGVVDDSQLPKDRFSAERLKGVDSTLKIQPAKLEDSAVYLCASSPPGGLTRGEQFFGPGTRLTVL.

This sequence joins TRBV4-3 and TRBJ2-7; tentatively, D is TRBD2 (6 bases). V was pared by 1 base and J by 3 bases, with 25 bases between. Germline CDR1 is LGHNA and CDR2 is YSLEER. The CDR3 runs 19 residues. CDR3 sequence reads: CASSQAVGAGRGNHYEQYF. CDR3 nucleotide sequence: TGCGCCAGCAGCCAAGCAGTCGGGGCAGGTCGGGGGAATCACTACGAGCAGTACTTC.

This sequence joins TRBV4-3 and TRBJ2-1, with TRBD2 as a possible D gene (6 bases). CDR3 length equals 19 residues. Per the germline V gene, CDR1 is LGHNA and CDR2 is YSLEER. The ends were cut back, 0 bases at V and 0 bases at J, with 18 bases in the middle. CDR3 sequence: CASSQDTGGTRFSYNEQFF. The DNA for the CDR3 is TGCGCCAGCAGCCAAGATACCGGCGGGACTCGTTTCTCCTACAATGAGCAGTTCTTC.

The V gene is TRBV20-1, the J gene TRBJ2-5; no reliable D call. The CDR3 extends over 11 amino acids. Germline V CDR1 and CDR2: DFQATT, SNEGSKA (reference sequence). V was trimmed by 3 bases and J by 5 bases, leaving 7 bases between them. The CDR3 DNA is TGCAGTGCTAGGCTCGGGGAGACCCAGTACTTC. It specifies CSARLGETQYF.

DNA of the CDR3: TGCGCCAGCAGCCAAGAAGGGACTAGCCGCCTAGGGACAGATACGCAGTATTTT. Residues: CASSQEGTSRLGTDTQYF. The chain recombines TRBV4-3 with TRBJ2-3; the match to TRBD2 covers 9 bases. CDR1 is LGHNA and CDR2 is YSLEER in the germline V gene. The V gene end was trimmed by 0 bases and the J gene end by 3 bases; junction bases not matched to a gene: 10. The CDR3 is 18 amino acids.

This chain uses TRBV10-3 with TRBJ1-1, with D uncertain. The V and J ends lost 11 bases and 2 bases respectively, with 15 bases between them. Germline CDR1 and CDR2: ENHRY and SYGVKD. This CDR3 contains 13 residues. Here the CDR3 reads CAVLSLINTEAFF. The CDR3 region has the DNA TGTGCCGTCTTGTCTTTAATTAACACTGAAGCTTTCTTT.

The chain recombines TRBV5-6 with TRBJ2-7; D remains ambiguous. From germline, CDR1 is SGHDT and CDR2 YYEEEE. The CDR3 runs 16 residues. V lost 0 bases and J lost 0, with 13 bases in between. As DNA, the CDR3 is TGTGCCAGCAGCTTGGATTGGGCCAGGAGCTCCTACGAGCAGTACTTC. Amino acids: CASSLDWARSSYEQYF.

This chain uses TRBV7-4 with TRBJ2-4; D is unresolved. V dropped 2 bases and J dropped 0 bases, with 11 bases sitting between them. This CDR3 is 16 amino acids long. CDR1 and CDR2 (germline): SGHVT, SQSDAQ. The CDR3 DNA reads TGTGCCAGCAGCTTAACACAACCCCTAGCCAAAAACATTCAGTACTTC. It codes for CASSLTQPLAKNIQYF.

Written as DNA, the CDR3 is TGTGCCAGCAGCCAAAGAACGACAGGGAAAGGGAATGAGCAGTTCTTC. The encoded protein is CASSQRTTGKGNEQFF. V usage is TRBV3-1 (or the pseudogene TRBV3-2) and J usage is TRBJ2-1; TRBD1 aligns across 7 bases. The CDR3 contains 16 residues. In germline, CDR1 is LGHDT, CDR2 YNNKEL (reference sequence). V dropped 2 bases and J dropped 7; count of bases not matched to a gene: 11.

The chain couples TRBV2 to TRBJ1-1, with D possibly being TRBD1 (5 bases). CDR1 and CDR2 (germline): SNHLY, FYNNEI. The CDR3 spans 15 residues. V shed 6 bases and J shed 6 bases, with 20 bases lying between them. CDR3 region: CASSAAPGGVAEAFF. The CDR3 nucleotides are TGTGCCAGCAGCGCCGCCCCGGGGGGGGTGGCTGAAGCTTTCTTT.

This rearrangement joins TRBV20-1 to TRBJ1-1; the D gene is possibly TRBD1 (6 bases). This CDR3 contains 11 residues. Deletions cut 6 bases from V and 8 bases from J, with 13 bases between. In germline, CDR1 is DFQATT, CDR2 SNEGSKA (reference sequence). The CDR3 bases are TGCAGTGCGCCGGTTGGGACAGAAGCTTTCTTT. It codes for CSAPVGTEAFF.

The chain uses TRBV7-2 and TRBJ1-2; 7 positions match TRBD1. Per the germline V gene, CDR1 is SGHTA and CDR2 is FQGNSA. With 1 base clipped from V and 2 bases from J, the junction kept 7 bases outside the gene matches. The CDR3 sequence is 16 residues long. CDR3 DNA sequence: TGTGCCAGCAGCTTAGAGGGGGCGGGGATAAACTATGGCTACACCTTC. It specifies CASSLEGAGINYGYTF.

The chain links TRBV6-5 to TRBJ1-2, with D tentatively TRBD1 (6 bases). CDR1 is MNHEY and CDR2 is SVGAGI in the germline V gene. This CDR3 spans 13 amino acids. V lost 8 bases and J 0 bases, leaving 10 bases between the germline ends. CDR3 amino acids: CASDGGANYGYTF. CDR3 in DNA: TGTGCCAGCGATGGGGGCGCTAACTATGGCTACACCTTC.

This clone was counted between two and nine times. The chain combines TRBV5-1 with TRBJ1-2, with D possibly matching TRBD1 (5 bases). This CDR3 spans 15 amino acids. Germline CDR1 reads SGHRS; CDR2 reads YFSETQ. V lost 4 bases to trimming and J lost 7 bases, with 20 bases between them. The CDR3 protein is CASSASGDDTSGYTF. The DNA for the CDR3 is TGCGCCAGCAGCGCTTCCGGGGACGACACGAGTGGCTACACCTTC.

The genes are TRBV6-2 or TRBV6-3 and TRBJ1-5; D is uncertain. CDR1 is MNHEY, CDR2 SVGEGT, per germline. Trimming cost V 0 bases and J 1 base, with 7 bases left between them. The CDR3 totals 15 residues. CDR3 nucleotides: TGTGCCAGCAGTTACTCGAGGGTGAGCAATCAGCCCCAGCATTTT. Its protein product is CASSYSRVSNQPQHF.

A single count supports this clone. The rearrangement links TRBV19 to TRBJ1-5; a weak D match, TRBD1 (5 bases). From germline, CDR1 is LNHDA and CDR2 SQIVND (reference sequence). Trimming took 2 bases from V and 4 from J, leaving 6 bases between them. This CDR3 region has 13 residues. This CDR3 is CASSIKGNQPQHF. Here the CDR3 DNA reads TGTGCCAGTAGTATAAAGGGGAATCAGCCCCAGCATTTT.

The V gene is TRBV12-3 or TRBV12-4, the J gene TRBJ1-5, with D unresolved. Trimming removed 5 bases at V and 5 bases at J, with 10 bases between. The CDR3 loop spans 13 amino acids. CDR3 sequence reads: CASSPHIDQPQHF. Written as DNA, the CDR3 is TGTGCCAGCAGTCCCCACATCGATCAGCCCCAGCATTTT.